Below, 20 T cell receptor beta chains from the same sample are listed, as sequenced in a study of T cells in Graves' hyperthyroidism and ophthalmopathy. Amplification of TCR beta CDR3 regions used RNA as the template. With the HTBI primer set, the TCR CDR3 went through a first round of RT-PCR. A single record per CDR3 protein comes from TCRdb applying MiXCR to the multiplex PCR reads. The table records roughly 380,000 distinct CDR3 sequences, about 18% of them present only once. Sequencing used blood. These receptors originate from a woman aged 18-29 years with Graves' hyperthyroidism.

This clonotype was seen at least ten times. The rearrangement links TRBV6-2 or TRBV6-3 to TRBJ1-5; TRBD1 agrees at 7 bases. V trimming: 4 bases; J trimming: 4 bases; junction bases outside the gene matches: 4. Germline V gene data show CDR1 as MNHEY and CDR2 as SVGEGT. The CDR3 has 14 amino acids. The chain's CDR3 is CASSWTGGNQPQHF. The CDR3 DNA is TGTGCCAGCAGTTGGACAGGCGGGAATCAGCCCCAGCATTTT.

The chain combines TRBV20-1 with TRBJ2-7, with a weak D call TRBD2 (6 bases). The length of the CDR3 is 14 residues. The V end was cut by 0 bases, the J end by 2 bases, with 11 bases between. Germline loops: CDR1 DFQATT, CDR2 SNEGSKA (reference sequence). CDR3 nucleotide sequence: TGCAGTGCTAGAGATTTGACTAGAACCTACGAGCAGTACTTC. Amino acid sequence: CSARDLTRTYEQYF.

This clonotype appeared many times. The chain is built from TRBV28 and TRBJ1-2; D remains unclear. In germline, CDR1 is MDHEN, CDR2 SYDVKM. CDR3 length: 13 amino acids. Trimming shortened V by 2 bases and J by 8 bases, and 12 bases separated the two germline ends. DNA of the CDR3: TGTGCCAGCAGTTTAAGCGGACTTGGCGGCTACACCTTC. Encoded protein: CASSLSGLGGYTF.

Many counts were recorded for this clonotype. The chain couples TRBV5-1 to TRBJ1-1, with D possibly matching TRBD1 (5 bases). The V end was cut by 2 bases, the J end by 5 bases, with 16 bases between. CDR3 size: 15 residues. Germline V gene sequence: CDR1 SGHRS, CDR2 YFSETQ. The CDR3 region has the DNA TGCGCCAGCAGCTTCGGGGACGGCTACCGAACTGAAGCTTTCTTT. The encoded protein is CASSFGDGYRTEAFF.

This clonotype showed up many times. The gene calls are TRBV6-5 and TRBJ1-1; the D is unclear. The germline V and J ends were trimmed by 0 bases and 5 bases, with 19 bases remaining between them. The CDR3 is 17 residues long. Germline values: CDR1 MNHEY, CDR2 SVGAGI. DNA of the CDR3: TGTGCCAGCAGTTACTCGAAATGGCGAGGATACGGAACTGAAGCTTTCTTT. It specifies CASSYSKWRGYGTEAFF.

This clonotype was observed many times. The chain carries TRBV30 and TRBJ2-2; D unclear. V was shortened by 7 bases and J by 0 bases, with 9 bases between the two germline ends. Germline V gene sequence: CDR1 GTSNPN, CDR2 SVGIG (reference sequence). CDR3 length equals 13 residues. The CDR3 protein is CAFGRPNTGELFF. The CDR3, as DNA: TGTGCCTTTGGCAGGCCGAACACCGGGGAGCTGTTTTTT.

This clonotype has at least ten counts. This sequence joins TRBV12-3 or TRBV12-4 and TRBJ2-7; weak D call: TRBD2 (5 bases). The V and J ends lost 7 bases and 0 bases respectively, with 16 bases between them. The CDR3 totals 15 residues. The chain's CDR3 is CASTLGAADSYEQYF. The CDR3 DNA reads as TGTGCCAGCACACTGGGAGCAGCGGACTCCTACGAGCAGTACTTC.

The genes are TRBV30 and TRBJ1-3; the D is unclear. The CDR3 spans 16 residues. CDR1 and CDR2 from the germline V gene are GTSNPN and SVGIG (reference sequence). Between the trimmed V and J ends, which lost 1 base and 8 bases, there was a span of 21 bases. The CDR3 loop reads CAWSGTRFRPQDTIYF. CDR3 DNA: TGTGCCTGGAGTGGGACTCGTTTTAGGCCCCAGGACACCATATATTTT.

At least ten counts were recorded for this clonotype. The rearrangement joins TRBV10-3 to TRBJ1-2; the D is unclear. The V gene's germline CDR1 is ENHRY and CDR2 SYGVKD. This CDR3 contains 10 residues. With 6 bases removed from V and 6 bases from J, the gap between germline ends came to 5 bases. The CDR3 bases are TGTGCCATCAGGGGCGATGGCTACACCTTC. Translated: CAIRGDGYTF.

This clonotype was picked up many times. The chain employs TRBV9 and TRBJ1-2, with a possible D match to TRBD1 (6 bases). Per the germline V gene, CDR1 is SGDLS and CDR2 is YYNGEE. The CDR3 consists of 14 residues. Trimming left V 3 bases short and J 4 bases short, with 13 bases between. CDR3 sequence (DNA): TGTGCCAGCAGCGCTAGGACAGCAATCTATGGCTACACCTTC. Protein: CASSARTAIYGYTF. The entire variable domain, with the rest obtained from reference TRBV9 and TRBJ1-2, is as follows: DSGVTQTPKHLITATGQRVTLRCSPRSGDLSVYWYQQSLDQGLQFLIQYYNGEERAKGNILERFSAQQFPDLHSELNLSSLELGDSALYFCASSARTAIYGYTFGSGTRLTVV.

This clonotype occurred many times. The J gene is TRBJ1-1, the V gene TRBV30; a weak D match, TRBD1 (6 bases). This CDR3 region has 13 residues. In germline, CDR1 is GTSNPN, CDR2 SVGIG (reference sequence). V lost 0 bases, J lost 11 bases, and 16 bases lay in between. CDR3 residues: CAWSVLVTGQAFF. The CDR3 DNA reads as TGTGCCTGGAGTGTACTCGTGACAGGACAGGCTTTCTTT.

This clonotype was recorded at least ten times. This chain uses TRBV15 with TRBJ1-1, with D unclear. V was cut by 0 bases and J by 10 bases, with 9 bases left in between. The CDR3 consists of 12 residues. Germline CDR1 reads LNHNV; CDR2 reads YYDKDF (reference sequence). CDR3 region: CATSREGRRAFF. The CDR3 DNA is TGTGCCACCAGCAGAGAAGGGAGGCGAGCTTTCTTT.

This clonotype was observed at least ten times. This chain connects TRBV15 to TRBJ1-3, with no clear D. V was pared by 5 bases and J by 4 bases, with 12 bases between. CDR1 and CDR2 (germline): LNHNV, YYDKDF (reference sequence). This CDR3 comprises 14 residues. The CDR3 bases are TGTGCCACCAGCCCGGCGGGCACAGGAAACACCATATATTTT. It encodes CATSPAGTGNTIYF.

This clonotype was detected ten times or more. V and J are TRBV12-3 or TRBV12-4 and TRBJ1-2; TRBD1 matches 7 bases. V lost 5 bases, J lost 2 bases, and 8 bases stayed unmatched. This CDR3 has 15 amino acids. This chain's CDR3 is CASSEDRHRNYGYTF. In DNA, the CDR3 is TGTGCCAGCAGTGAGGACAGGCACCGAAACTATGGCTACACCTTC.

This clonotype has a count of ten or more. V and J are TRBV27 and TRBJ2-7; TRBD1 agrees at 7 bases. The V segment lost 5 bases and the J segment 3 bases; nucleotides outside the gene matches: 4. Per the germline V gene, CDR1 is MNHEY and CDR2 is SMNVEV (reference sequence). This CDR3 is built from 13 residues. The CDR3 DNA follows: TGTGCCAGCAGTCTAAACAGGGGCTACGAGCAGTACTTC. It yields the protein CASSLNRGYEQYF.

This clonotype was detected many times. This clone may be a read error of a much larger clone one base away. The chain carries TRBV24-1 and TRBJ2-7; 9 nucleotides line up with TRBD1. The CDR3 sequence is 12 residues long. Germline CDR1 KGHDR, CDR2 SFDVKD. V gave up 9 bases and J gave up 7 bases; unmatched junction bases: 6. CDR3 amino acids: CATEGGQGEQYF. CDR3 DNA: TGTGCCACCGAGGGCGGACAGGGGGAGCAGTACTTC.

This clonotype occurred many times. The V gene is TRBV20-1, the J gene TRBJ1-2; the D is unclear. CDR1 is DFQATT and CDR2 is SNEGSKA in the germline V gene (reference sequence). The CDR3 loop spans 10 amino acids. Trimming left V 6 bases short and J 2 bases short, with 4 bases between. CDR3 in DNA: TGCAGTGCCCGAAACTATGGCTACACCTTC. Translated: CSARNYGYTF.

The chain recombines TRBV15 with TRBJ2-7; D unresolved. Germline CDR1 reads LNHNV; CDR2 reads YYDKDF (reference sequence). This CDR3 has 13 amino acids. The V and J ends lost 0 bases and 2 bases respectively, with 5 bases between them. Here the CDR3 reads CATSREAAYEQYF. In DNA, the CDR3 is TGTGCCACCAGCAGAGAGGCAGCCTACGAGCAGTACTTC.

Turning to this clonotype: An end of the junction differs from the germline gene, which may be a read error. The rearrangement links TRBV7-7 to TRBJ2-2; TRBD1 aligns across 7 bases. This CDR3 has 14 residues. CDR1 is SSHAT and CDR2 is FNYEAQ in the germline V gene (reference sequence). CDR3 DNA: TGTGCTAGCAGCTCGGCAGGGGGTACCGGGGAGCTGTTTTTT. Amino acid sequence: CASSSAGGTGELFF.

Ten or more counts support this clonotype. The chain uses TRBV20-1 and TRBJ1-5, with 8 bases that match TRBD1. Germline V gene data show CDR1 as DFQATT and CDR2 as SNEGSKA (reference sequence). The CDR3 totals 14 residues. V dropped 7 bases and J dropped 6; count of bases not matched to a gene: 11. CDR3 nucleotides: TGCAGTGTTCGTATCAGGGGGCAGGGTCAGCCCCAGCATTTT. Protein sequence: CSVRIRGQGQPQHF.